These T cell receptor beta chains were read from a single sample in a study of blood T cell dynamics during melanoma immunotherapy. Libraries were prepared by immunoSEQ multiplex PCR; TCRdb keeps only in-frame clonotypes and omits some of them. This table has 17,000 or so clones, roughly four fifths appearing once. Material: blood, obtained from a patient treated with checkpoint blockade. These receptors originate from a human donor with melanoma. The CDR3 runs from the conserved cysteine through the conserved F or W. Fields, in order: clone size, CDR3 length, D gene, V gene, J gene, CDR3 DNA, CDR3 protein. The D gene is left open where the match is weak. Clone size, where shown, is once, few, many, or a class for clones that have expanded.

>few|16|TRBD1|TRBV28|TRBJ1-5
TGTGCCAGCAGACCCAGGGTAGGGGGCAACAATCAGCCCCAGCATTTT
CASRPRVGGNNQPQHF
>NA|14|TRBD2|TRBV7-2|TRBJ2-1
TGTGCCAGCAGCTTAGATAGTTTCGGCGGGGGGCAGTTCTTC
CASSLDSFGGGQFF
>NA|15|NA|TRBV13|TRBJ2-5
TGTGCCAGCAGCCTGATAACGGGGCAGCAAGAGACCCAGTACTTC
CASSLITGQQETQYF
>few|14|NA|TRBV6-1|TRBJ2-7
TGTGCCAGCAGTGCCCGCAGGGGGGCCCTCGAGCAGTACTTC
CASSARRGALEQYF
>NA|15|TRBD1|TRBV30|TRBJ2-7
TGTGCCTGGAGCAACCCCGGGACAGTGTCCTACGAGCAGTACTTC
CAWSNPGTVSYEQYF
>NA|16|TRBD2|TRBV7-9|TRBJ2-3
TGTGCCAGCAGCACCCGGACTAGCGATAGCACAGATACGCAGTATTTT
CASSTRTSDSTDTQYF
>once|18|NA|TRBV28|TRBJ2-7
TGTGCCAGCAGCTCCCCAACCTTGAGCGGCCCTATCCCTGACGAGCAGTACTTC
CASSSPTLSGPIPDEQYF
>NA|13|NA|TRBV4-3|TRBJ2-3
TGCGCCAGCAGCCAAGAAGGAGGAGATACGCAGTATTTT
CASSQEGGDTQYF
>few|16|NA|TRBV7-6|TRBJ1-1
TGTGCCAGCAGACGTGGTCCGGCAGCATCGAACACTGAAGCTTTCTTT
CASRRGPAASNTEAFF
>NA|15|TRBD1|TRBV19|TRBJ2-3
TGTGCCAGTAGTTCCAGGACAGGGAGCACAGATACGCAGTATTTT
CASSSRTGSTDTQYF
>once|14|TRBD2|TRBV7-3|TRBJ2-1
TGTGCCAGCAGCTTAACAGGGACTAGTCCTGCTCAGTTCTTC
CASSLTGTSPAQFF
>NA|12|NA|TRBV6-5|TRBJ1-1
TGTGCCAGCAGCTCAGTAAACACTGAAGCTTTCTTT
CASSSVNTEAFF
>NA|17|TRBD2|TRBV18|TRBJ2-3
TGTGCCAGCTCACTACTACCGGGACTAGCGGACACAGATACGCAGTATTTT
CASSLLPGLADTDTQYF
>NA|13|TRBD2|TRBV7-9|TRBJ2-1
TGTGCCAGCAGCTTGCGGGAGGGCGGTGAGCAGTTCTTC
CASSLREGGEQFF
>NA|15|NA|TRBV9|TRBJ1-2
TGTGCCAGCAGCGAAGGGACCGGGGGTGGCTATGGCTACACCTTC
CASSEGTGGGYGYTF
>NA|13|TRBD1|TRBV29-1|TRBJ2-5
TGCAGCGTTCGACAGGGGGCGGTGAAGACCCAGTACTTC
CSVRQGAVKTQYF
>NA|13|TRBD1|TRBV29-1|TRBJ2-5
TGCAGCGTCGGACAGGGGGCGGGAGAGACCCAGTACTTC
CSVGQGAGETQYF
>NA|15|TRBD1|TRBV4-2|TRBJ1-2
TGTGCCAGCAGCCAACCGGGACAGCTTAACTATGGCTACACCTTC
CASSQPGQLNYGYTF
>NA|16|NA|TRBV6-6|TRBJ2-3
TGTGCCAGCAGGGACGGGAGTCTAGGATACACAGATACGCAGTATTTT
CASRDGSLGYTDTQYF
>NA|17|TRBD2|TRBV7-9|TRBJ2-5
TGTGCCAGCAGCTTACGACCGCAACTAGCGGGAGCAGAGACCCAGTACTTC
CASSLRPQLAGAETQYF
>few|16|TRBD1|TRBV4-1|TRBJ1-4
TGCGCCAGCAGCCAAAGACAGGGCTCCCTCGGTGAAAAACTGTTTTTT
CASSQRQGSLGEKLFF
>NA|16|TRBD1|TRBV9|TRBJ2-7
TGTGCCAGCAGCTCCCACTACAGGGGGGCCCTCTACGAGCAGTACTTC
CASSSHYRGALYEQYF
>NA|17|TRBD2|TRBV30|TRBJ2-7
TGTGCCTGGAGTGGCCCCGGACTAGCGGGCGTCTCCTACGAGCAGTACTTC
CAWSGPGLAGVSYEQYF
>NA|19|TRBD2|TRBV7-3|TRBJ2-5
TGTGCCAGCAGCCCCCGCGGGGAGAGAACTAGCGGGCGGCAAGAGACCCAGTACTTC
CASSPRGERTSGRQETQYF
>NA|13|TRBD2|TRBV28|TRBJ2-3
TGTGCCAGCAGTTCGTATGGCGGGGGGACGCAGTATTTT
CASSSYGGGTQYF
>NA|13|NA|TRBV6-5|TRBJ1-1
TGTGCCAGCAGTTACTTGGGGAACACTGAAGCTTTCTTT
CASSYLGNTEAFF
>NA|16|TRBD1|TRBV7-3|TRBJ2-7
TGTGCCAGCAGCTTAGTTCCGGGACAGGGGGTCAGCGAGCAGTACTTC
CASSLVPGQGVSEQYF
>NA|12|NA|TRBV5-1|TRBJ1-2
TGTGCCAGCAGCTTGGATGGATATGGCTACACCTTC
CASSLDGYGYTF
>NA|14|TRBD2|TRBV6-1|TRBJ2-5
TGTGCCAGCAGGGTAGCGGGAGAGTGGGAGACCCAGTACTTC
CASRVAGEWETQYF
>few|10|NA|TRBV20-1|TRBJ2-7
TGCAGTGCTAGAACCCTCGAGCAGTACTTC
CSARTLEQYF
>NA|18|TRBD1|TRBV4-3|TRBJ1-1
TGCGCCAGCAGCCAAGATTTCAGAAGACAGGGAGGAAGGACTGAAGCTTTCTTT
CASSQDFRRQGGRTEAFF
>NA|16|NA|TRBV5-8|TRBJ1-5
TGTGCCAGCAGCTTGGAGTTTGGGGGACTCTATCAGCCCCAGCATTTT
CASSLEFGGLYQPQHF
>NA|14|TRBD2|TRBV28|TRBJ2-7
TGTGCCAGCAGAGAACTAGCGAACGACTACGAGCAGTACTTC
CASRELANDYEQYF
>once|13|NA|TRBV7-2|TRBJ1-3
TGTGCCAGCAACCCGGCAGGCGGAAACACCATATATTTT
CASNPAGGNTIYF
>NA|20|NA|TRBV4-1|TRBJ2-1
TGCGCCAGCAGCCAAGAGAGGGGGGCGTCCGCTCAGAATATATGGGATGAGCAGTTCTTC
CASSQERGASAQNIWDEQFF
>NA|15|NA|TRBV7-8|TRBJ1-5
TGTGCCAGCAGCTTAGTGGTTCAGGGGTTGGGACCCCAGCATTTT
CASSLVVQGLGPQHF
>once|16|NA|TRBV7-2|TRBJ1-1
TGTGCCAGCAGCTTAGGGGCAGCAGTTGTGAACACTGAAGCTTTCTTT
CASSLGAAVVNTEAFF
>NA|16|TRBD1|TRBV7-9|TRBJ2-7
TGTGCCAGCAGCCCCCCGGTCGGACAGGGCTCCTACGAGCAGTACTTC
CASSPPVGQGSYEQYF
>NA|16|NA|TRBV7-2|TRBJ1-6
TGTGCCAGCAGCTCCCGCTTCGCGGGGGCTAATTCACCCCTCCACTTT
CASSSRFAGANSPLHF
>NA|20|TRBD2|TRBV28|TRBJ2-6
TGTGCCAGCAAGACCAGACTAGCGGGAGTCTCGAGCTCTGGGGCCAACGTCCTGACTTTC
CASKTRLAGVSSSGANVLTF
>NA|11|NA|TRBV11-2|TRBJ2-7
TGTGCCAGCAGCTACTCCTACGAGCAGTACTTC
CASSYSYEQYF
>NA|16|NA|TRBV28|TRBJ1-2
TGTGCCAGCAGTTTAATAGGTGGGGGGGCTGCCTATGGCTACACCTTC
CASSLIGGGAAYGYTF
>NA|18|TRBD1|TRBV19|TRBJ1-1
TGTGCCAGTAGTATCGGGACAGGGGGAAATAGGTTGAACACTGAAGCTTTCTTT
CASSIGTGGNRLNTEAFF
>NA|20|TRBD1|TRBV10-3|TRBJ2-6
TGTGCCATCAGTGAGCCGCATTGGGACAGCCTAAGCTCTGGGGCCAACGTCCTGACTTTC
CAISEPHWDSLSSGANVLTF
>NA|14|NA|TRBV28|TRBJ2-3
TGTGCCAGCAGTCCCTCTGGAGAGGCAGATACGCAGTATTTT
CASSPSGEADTQYF
>NA|16|NA|TRBV5-1|TRBJ2-1
TGCGCCAGCAGCTTTATAGCGGTGAGCTCCTACAATGAGCAGTTCTTC
CASSFIAVSSYNEQFF
>NA|15|NA|TRBV7-2|TRBJ1-5
TGTGCCAGCAGCTTAGTGTGGCAGGGAGGCCAGCCCCAGCATTTT
CASSLVWQGGQPQHF
>NA|15|NA|TRBV5-4|TRBJ1-2
TGTGCCAGCAGCTTGGAAGGTCGTCCCACCTATGGCTACACCTTC
CASSLEGRPTYGYTF
>NA|14|NA|TRBV30|TRBJ1-3
TGTGCCTGGTCGGCCGTGAATTTTGGAAACACCATATATTTT
CAWSAVNFGNTIYF
>NA|16|TRBD1|TRBV18|TRBJ2-5
TGTGCCAGCTCACCACGGGGGACAGGGAATCGAGAGACCCAGTACTTC
CASSPRGTGNRETQYF
>NA|13|NA|TRBV7-7|TRBJ1-5
TGTGCTAGCAGCTTAGATTTCAATCAGCCCCAGCATTTT
CASSLDFNQPQHF
>NA|13|TRBD1|TRBV6-1|TRBJ1-6
TGTGCCAGCAGAGGACAGGGTAATTCACCCCTCCACTTT
CASRGQGNSPLHF
>NA|18|TRBD2|TRBV7-9|TRBJ2-1
TGTGCCAGCAGCCCTGCGGGGGGAGGCCCTAACTCCTACAATGAGCAGTTCTTC
CASSPAGGGPNSYNEQFF
>NA|13|NA|TRBV6-5|TRBJ1-1
TGTGCCAGCAGCAGCCGGAGGAACACTGAAGCTTTCTTT
CASSSRRNTEAFF
>NA|14|NA|TRBV4-2|TRBJ1-5
TGTGCCAGCAGCCAAGAGGGTAATCGGGGGAACCAGCATTTT
CASSQEGNRGNQHF
>NA|13|NA|TRBV6-4|TRBJ2-3
TGTGCCAGCAGTGCGGAAGCGGCAGATACGCAGTATTTT
CASSAEAADTQYF
>once|14|NA|TRBV2|TRBJ1-5
TGTGCCAGACGAGCGGGGGCTGGTTTTCAGCCCCAGCATTTT
CARRAGAGFQPQHF
>NA|17|NA|TRBV11-3|TRBJ1-1
TGTGCCAGCAGTCAAACCCGCCAGACACCCCTGCGCACTGAAGCTTTCTTT
CASSQTRQTPLRTEAFF